This entry concerns a single T cell receptor beta chain. Trimming took 2 bases from V and 4 from J, leaving 8 bases between them. The germline CDR1 and CDR2 sequences are SGHNT and YENEEA. The CDR3 length is 13 residues. This record comes from a study of OX40 agonist ivuxolimab in advanced cancers. The protocol was immunoSEQ multiplex PCR, while the TCRdb copy is restricted to in-frame clones and leaves out a portion. The sample holds 55,000 to 75,000 clones, approximately 80% seen once. The starting material was CD4+ or CD8+ T cells sorted from blood, obtained in a trial of the OX40 agonist ivuxolimab. This TCR was recovered from an adult with an advanced solid tumor such as melanoma, head and neck, liver or kidney cancer. The genes are TRBV11-3 and TRBJ1-2; tentatively, D is TRBD1 (6 bases). The CDR3 loop is CASSLQQGYGYTF. The CDR3 coding sequence is TGTGCCAGCAGCTTACAACAGGGCTATGGCTACACCTTC.